These 20 T cell receptor beta chains came from one sample sequenced in a study of blood T cell repertoires in COVID-19. Assay used: immunoSEQ multiplex PCR; TCRdb lists only in-frame clones, some missing. The table lists under 250,000 clones, 75% to 90% of them singletons. Sequenced input: peripheral blood. All receptors come from a woman aged 70 to 79 with active or convalescent COVID-19.

The V gene is TRBV7-6, the J gene TRBJ2-5; 9 nucleotides agree with TRBD2. Germline CDR1 is SGHVS and CDR2 is FNYEAQ. The CDR3 is made up of 15 amino acids. The V segment lost 1 base and the J segment 7 bases; nucleotides outside the gene matches: 7. DNA of the CDR3: TGTGCCAGCAGCTTAGGGCGGGGGGGCCTCGGGACCCAGTACTTC. It is translated as CASSLGRGGLGTQYF.

This clone was detected only a few times. This chain uses TRBV7-2 with TRBJ1-5, with a weak D call TRBD1 (5 bases). The CDR3 has 14 amino acids. The germline gives CDR1 SGHTA, CDR2 FQGNSA. Trimming shortened V by 7 bases and J by 7 bases, and 17 bases separated the two germline ends. The CDR3 reads CASTVVGAGQPQHF. In DNA, the CDR3 is TGTGCCAGCACCGTTGTAGGGGCTGGGCAGCCCCAGCATTTT.

The V gene is TRBV19, the J gene TRBJ1-2; D is possibly TRBD1 (5 bases). V was cut by 9 bases and J by 7 bases, with 12 bases left in between. CDR3 length: 11 amino acids. Germline lookup yields CDR1 LNHDA and CDR2 SQIVND (reference sequence). In DNA, the CDR3 is TGTGCCAGCCAAGGGGCTTTTGGCTACACCTTC. It yields the protein CASQGAFGYTF.

This sequence joins TRBV3-1 (or the pseudogene TRBV3-2) and TRBJ1-1, with unresolved D. The CDR3 length is 16 residues. CDR1 is LGHDT, CDR2 YNNKEL, per germline (reference sequence). Trimming removed 0 bases at V and 8 bases at J, with 19 bases between. The CDR3 here is CASSQDPQYATREAFF. In DNA form, the CDR3 reads TGTGCCAGCAGCCAAGATCCTCAGTATGCCACCCGAGAAGCTTTCTTT.

This rearrangement joins TRBV5-1 to TRBJ2-3; D is perhaps TRBD1 (6 bases). CDR1 is SGHRS and CDR2 is YFSETQ in the germline V gene. This CDR3 comprises 16 residues. V was pared by 0 bases and J by 0 bases, with 11 bases between. CDR3 amino acids: CASSLAGGVSTDTQYF. DNA for the CDR3: TGCGCCAGCAGCTTGGCTGGGGGCGTAAGCACAGATACGCAGTATTTT. The complete variable domain, with remaining parts taken from reference TRBV5-1 and TRBJ2-3, reads KAGVTQTPRYLIKTRGQQVTLSCSPISGHRSVSWYQQTPGQGLQFLFEYFSETQRNKGNFPGRFSGRQFSNSRSEMNVSTLELGDSALYLCASSLAGGVSTDTQYFGPGTRLTVL.

The chain joins TRBV3-1 (or the pseudogene TRBV3-2) to TRBJ1-2; 8 positions agree with TRBD1. Germline assignment: CDR1 LGHDT and CDR2 YNNKEL (reference sequence). This CDR3 is 13 amino acids long. V dropped 8 bases and J dropped 6; count of bases not matched to a gene: 8. The CDR3 DNA sequence: TGTGCCAGCGGACTTCTACAGGGGGATGGCTACACCTTC. It yields the protein CASGLLQGDGYTF.

The V and J genes are TRBV28 and TRBJ2-7; D is uncertain. Per the germline V gene, CDR1 is MDHEN and CDR2 is SYDVKM. The CDR3 contains 12 residues. The V end was cut by 4 bases, the J end by 0 bases, with 4 bases between. CDR3 nucleotide sequence: TGTGCCAGCAGTTATTACTCCTACGAGCAGTACTTC. It codes for CASSYYSYEQYF.

The rearrangement uses TRBV27 and TRBJ2-6; 9 positions agree with TRBD1. V was pared by 6 bases and J by 2 bases, with 5 bases of the junction left unmatched. Germline values: CDR1 MNHEY, CDR2 SMNVEV (reference sequence). This CDR3 spans 16 amino acids. The CDR3 region has the DNA TGTGCCAGCAGCCCGGGACAGGGAGCTGGGGCCAACGTCCTGACTTTC. Protein product: CASSPGQGAGANVLTF.

This clone was recorded only once. The gene calls are TRBV18 and TRBJ2-1; 11 bases align to TRBD1. The CDR3 is made up of 15 amino acids. Germline V lookup: CDR1 KGHSH, CDR2 LQKENI. V gave up 4 bases and J gave up 8 bases; unmatched junction bases: 7. CDR3 loop: CASSQDRGPPDEQFF. CDR3 DNA: TGTGCCAGCTCACAGGACAGGGGGCCCCCCGATGAGCAGTTCTTC.

The V call is TRBV18, the J call TRBJ1-5, with D maybe TRBD1 (5 bases). Germline CDR1 and CDR2: KGHSH and LQKENI. V was clipped by 3 bases and J by 7 bases, with 10 bases between them. This CDR3 spans 13 amino acids. CDR3 loop: CASSPGRGQPQHF. DNA for the CDR3: TGTGCCAGCTCACCGGGGAGGGGCCAGCCCCAGCATTTT.

The chain joins TRBV20-1 to TRBJ1-2, with D tentatively TRBD1 (5 bases). CDR3 length: 11 residues. Trimming cost V 2 bases and J 7 bases, with 8 bases left between them. Germline V gene data show CDR1 as DFQATT and CDR2 as SNEGSKA (reference sequence). This chain's CDR3 is CSARRGSGYTF. The CDR3 nucleotides read TGCAGTGCTAGAAGGGGTTCTGGCTACACCTTC.

There are a few counts of this clone. This chain connects TRBV7-9 to TRBJ2-3; 8 positions match TRBD2. V was clipped by 1 base and J by 2 bases; unmatched bases: 14. Germline V gene data show CDR1 as SEHNR and CDR2 as FQNEAQ (reference sequence). CDR3 length: 19 residues. Written as DNA, the CDR3 is TGTGCCAGCAGCTTAGGGGATGGACTAGCTAGGTGGTACACAGATACGCAGTATTTT. Encoded protein: CASSLGDGLARWYTDTQYF.

The chain joins TRBV28 to TRBJ1-1; D is possibly TRBD1 (5 bases). Looked up from germline, CDR1 is MDHEN and CDR2 is SYDVKM. The V and J ends lost 8 bases and 0 bases respectively, with 16 bases between them. The length of the CDR3 is 15 residues. CDR3 amino acids: CASPRRGGVNTEAFF. In nucleotides, the CDR3 is TGTGCCAGCCCTAGAAGAGGAGGGGTGAACACTGAAGCTTTCTTT.

CDR3 loop: CASSYSISGPYEQYF. CDR3 nucleotide sequence: TGTGCCAGCAGTTACTCGATCAGCGGGCCCTACGAGCAGTACTTC. The gene calls are TRBV6-5 and TRBJ2-7; perhaps TRBD2 as D (6 bases). Germline V lookup: CDR1 MNHEY, CDR2 SVGAGI. This CDR3 contains 15 residues. V gave up 0 bases and J gave up 2 bases, with 11 bases separating them.

The V gene is TRBV7-3, the J gene TRBJ1-6, with 9 bases aligning to TRBD1. The CDR3 has 17 residues. The V gene's germline CDR1 is SGHTA and CDR2 FQGTGA. J lost 8 bases, V lost 1 base, and 9 bases had no gene match. CDR3 residues: CASSLMAPGTGHSPLHF. As DNA, the CDR3 is TGTGCCAGCAGCTTAATGGCCCCCGGGACAGGGCATTCACCCCTCCACTTT.

The J gene is TRBJ1-1, the V gene TRBV11-2; TRBD1 agrees at 10 bases. This CDR3 comprises 16 residues. V shed 5 bases and J 1 base; nucleotides not matched to a gene: 7. Germline CDR1 is SGHAT and CDR2 is FQNNGV. The CDR3 DNA follows: TGTGCCAGCAGCCGGGACAGGGGCCCCGAGAACACTGAAGCTTTCTTT. Translation: CASSRDRGPENTEAFF.

Concerning this clone itself: Other DNA sequences in the sample encode the same CDR3. The CDR3 reads CASSLGQGSYEQYF. CDR3 sequence (DNA): TGCGCCAGCAGCTTGGGACAGGGCTCCTACGAGCAGTACTTC. V gene TRBV5-1 combines with J gene TRBJ2-7, with TRBD1 matching 7 bases. Trimming removed 0 bases from V and 0 bases from J; junction bases left unmatched: 0. The CDR3 totals 14 residues. Germline V lookup: CDR1 SGHRS, CDR2 YFSETQ.

The chain joins TRBV5-1 to TRBJ1-1; D ambiguous. The length of the CDR3 is 16 residues. The V end lost 4 bases, the J end lost 1 base, and 17 bases lay between the germline ends. The germline V gene has CDR1 SGHRS and CDR2 YFSETQ. CDR3: CASSLAPSRENTEAFF. The CDR3 DNA reads TGCGCCAGCAGCCTCGCCCCCTCCCGAGAGAACACTGAAGCTTTCTTT.

This chain links TRBV18 with TRBJ2-2, with a weak D call TRBD1 (5 bases). Germline CDR1 is KGHSH and CDR2 is LQKENI. Trimming pared 5 bases from V and 3 bases from J, leaving 16 bases between. CDR3 size: 16 residues. CDR3: CASSWLEGADTGELFF. The CDR3 region has the DNA TGTGCCAGCTCATGGCTGGAAGGGGCGGACACCGGGGAGCTGTTTTTT. Looking up the rest from reference TRBV18 and TRBJ2-2 gives the full variable domain: NAGVMQNPRHLVRRRGQEARLRCSPMKGHSHVYWYRQLPEEGLKFMVYLQKENIIDESGMPKERFSAEFPKEGPSILRIQQVVRGDSAAYFCASSWLEGADTGELFFGEGSRLTVL.

The J gene is TRBJ2-5, the V gene TRBV15; D is unclear. Germline lookup yields CDR1 LNHNV and CDR2 YYDKDF (reference sequence). The length of the CDR3 is 13 residues. Trimming took off 0 bases at V and 1 base at J, with 3 bases between the two ends. The DNA for the CDR3 is TGTGCCACCAGCAGAGACCTCCAAGAGACCCAGTACTTC. This codes for CATSRDLQETQYF.